A single sample gave rise to the 12 T cell receptor beta chains below, sequenced in a study of Ad26.COV2.S vaccination and SARS-CoV-2 variants. Treatment specified: 19 received Ad26.COV2.S at low or high dose, single or two shots; several received placebo; per-sample allocation not given. Sampling took place 63 days after the first vaccine or placebo injection. Repertoires were generated with immunoSEQ multiplex PCR, while TCRdb's copy carries only in-frame clones and drops some. The repertoire includes about 500,000 clones, roughly nine tenths of them detected once, and under 2% sits in the top ten. Sequences were derived from peripheral blood, sampled in a trial of Ad26.COV2.S vaccine versus placebo. These receptors were collected from a person between 18 and 60 years old who received the Ad26.COV2.S COVID-19 vaccine or a placebo.

The V call is TRBV5-1, the J call TRBJ1-2; D not resolved. Trimming pared 2 bases from V and 8 bases from J, leaving 16 bases between. In germline, CDR1 is SGHRS, CDR2 YFSETQ. This CDR3 has 14 residues. CDR3 protein: CASSLKGDLYGYTF. CDR3 DNA: TGCGCCAGCAGCTTAAAGGGTGATCTCTACGGCTACACCTTC.

J is TRBJ2-7 and V is TRBV28, with D uncertain. This CDR3 is built from 11 residues. V was pared by 5 bases and J by 3 bases, with 5 bases between. Germline CDR1 MDHEN, CDR2 SYDVKM. DNA of the CDR3: TGTGCCAGCAGTCGAGACTACGAGCAGTACTTC. This codes for CASSRDYEQYF.

The chain carries TRBV23-1 and TRBJ2-2; TRBD2 is a possible D gene (7 bases). TRBV23-1 is placed among ORFs of uncertain function. V shed 8 bases and J shed 2 bases, with 15 bases lying between them. CDR3 length equals 15 residues. CDR3: CASQPGGPNTGELFF. The CDR3 DNA is TGCGCCAGCCAACCGGGGGGCCCTAACACCGGGGAGCTGTTTTTT.

The CDR3 sequence: CASSQTSTYEQYF. Here the CDR3 DNA reads TGTGCCAGCAGCCAGACTAGCACGTACGAGCAGTACTTC. The chain recombines TRBV3-1 (or the pseudogene TRBV3-2) with TRBJ2-7; 7 bases are shared with TRBD2. Germline CDR1 is LGHDT and CDR2 is YNNKEL (reference sequence). This CDR3 contains 13 residues. V lost 3 bases, J lost 4 bases, and 3 bases stayed unmatched.

This clone was found once. The chain joins TRBV5-1 to TRBJ2-7; D is undetermined. The CDR3 has 13 amino acids. Per the germline V gene, CDR1 is SGHRS and CDR2 is YFSETQ. Trimming cost V 0 bases and J 6 bases, with 10 bases left between them. The CDR3 DNA follows: TGCGCCAGCAGCTTGGCAGGCAGGAGCGAGCAGTACTTC. Protein sequence: CASSLAGRSEQYF.

This rearrangement joins TRBV2 to TRBJ2-1; D remains ambiguous. The ends were cut back, 2 bases at V and 1 base at J, with 12 bases in the middle. The CDR3 is made up of 16 amino acids. The germline CDR1 and CDR2 sequences are SNHLY and FYNNEI. The CDR3 bases are TGTGCCAGCAGTGAAAAAGAGCTCTTGTCCTACAATGAGCAGTTCTTC. Its translation is CASSEKELLSYNEQFF. The full variable domain, in which reference TRBV2 and TRBJ2-1 provide the parts outside the CDR3, is EPEVTQTPSHQVTQMGQEVILRCVPISNHLYFYWYRQILGQKVEFLVSFYNNEISEKSEIFDDQFSVERPDGSNFTLKIRSTKLEDSAMYFCASSEKELLSYNEQFFGPGTRLTVL.

The chain recombines TRBV2 with TRBJ1-5; D is perhaps TRBD1 (6 bases). This CDR3 spans 13 amino acids. Germline loops: CDR1 SNHLY, CDR2 FYNNEI. The ends were cut back, 8 bases at V and 3 bases at J, with 11 bases in the middle. The DNA of the CDR3 is TGTGCCAGCTTGGACAGCAACAATCAGCCCCAGCATTTT. The encoded protein is CASLDSNNQPQHF.

This rearrangement joins TRBV3-1 (or the pseudogene TRBV3-2) to TRBJ2-3; D gene unclear. Germline lookup yields CDR1 LGHDT and CDR2 YNNKEL (reference sequence). The CDR3 is 14 residues long. The germline V and J ends were trimmed by 4 bases and 5 bases, with 13 bases remaining between them. DNA of the CDR3: TGTGCCAGCAGCCCATCGATCCCTTTAGATACGCAGTATTTT. Encoded protein: CASSPSIPLDTQYF.

The rearrangement uses TRBV6-2 or TRBV6-3 and TRBJ1-1; unclear D gene. The ends were cut back, 2 bases at V and 3 bases at J, with 10 bases in the middle. The CDR3 contains 14 residues. The germline gives CDR1 MNHEY, CDR2 SVGEGT. The CDR3 nucleotides are TGTGCCAGCAGTTACCCTAGACGGGACACTGAAGCTTTCTTT. Translating it yields CASSYPRRDTEAFF.

CDR3 sequence reads: CASSLTGTSIGNEQFF. The CDR3 region has the DNA TGTGCCAGCAGCTTAACCGGGACTAGCATTGGGAATGAGCAGTTCTTC. The V call is TRBV11-1, the J call TRBJ2-1, with 9 bases lining up with TRBD2. V dropped 2 bases and J dropped 7; count of bases not matched to a gene: 9. There are 16 residues in the CDR3. Germline V gives CDR1 SGHAT, CDR2 FQDESV (reference sequence).

This clone was detected once. V is TRBV19 and J is TRBJ1-1; 7 bases are shared with TRBD1. CDR1 LNHDA and CDR2 SQIVND come from the germline V gene (reference sequence). This CDR3 contains 14 residues. V trimming: 6 bases; J trimming: 4 bases; junction bases outside the gene matches: 8. The CDR3 coding sequence is TGTGCCAGTAGGAGCCGACAGGGTGGCACTGAAGCTTTCTTT. Translation: CASRSRQGGTEAFF.

The genes are TRBV15 and TRBJ2-2; D call uncertain. The CDR3 consists of 13 residues. From germline, CDR1 is LNHNV and CDR2 YYDKDF (reference sequence). With 5 bases removed from V and 7 bases from J, the gap between germline ends came to 11 bases. The CDR3 reads CATSSKGFGELFF. The CDR3 coding sequence is TGTGCCACCAGCTCAAAAGGGTTCGGGGAGCTGTTTTTT.